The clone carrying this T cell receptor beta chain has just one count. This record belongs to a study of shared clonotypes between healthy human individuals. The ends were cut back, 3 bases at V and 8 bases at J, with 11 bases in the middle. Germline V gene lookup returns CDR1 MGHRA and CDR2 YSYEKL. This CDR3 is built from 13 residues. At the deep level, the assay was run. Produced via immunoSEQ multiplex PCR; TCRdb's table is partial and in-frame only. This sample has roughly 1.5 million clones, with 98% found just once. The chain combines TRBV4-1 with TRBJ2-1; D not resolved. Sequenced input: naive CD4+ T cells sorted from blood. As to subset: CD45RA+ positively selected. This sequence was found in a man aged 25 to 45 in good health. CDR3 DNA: TGCGCCAGCAGCCATCTAGGAATACATGAGCAGTTCTTC. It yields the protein CASSHLGIHEQFF.